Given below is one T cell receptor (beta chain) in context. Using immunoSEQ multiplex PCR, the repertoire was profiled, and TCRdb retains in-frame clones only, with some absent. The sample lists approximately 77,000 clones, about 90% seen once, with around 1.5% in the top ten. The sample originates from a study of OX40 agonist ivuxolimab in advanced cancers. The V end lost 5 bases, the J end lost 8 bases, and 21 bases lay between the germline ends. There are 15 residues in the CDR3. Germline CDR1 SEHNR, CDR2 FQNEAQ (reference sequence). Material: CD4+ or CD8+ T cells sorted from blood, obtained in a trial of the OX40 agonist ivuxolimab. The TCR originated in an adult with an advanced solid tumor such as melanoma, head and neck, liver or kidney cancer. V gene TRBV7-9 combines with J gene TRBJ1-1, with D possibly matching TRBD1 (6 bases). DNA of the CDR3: TGTGCCAGCAGCATTAGGGGGGAACGAAGATGGGAAGCTTTCTTT. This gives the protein CASSIRGERRWEAFF.